A selection of T cell receptor beta chains follows, all from one sample in a study of cytomegalovirus exposure and HLA in healthy donors. TCRdb's copy holds only in-frame clones and misses some; the assay was immunoSEQ multiplex PCR. In total, the table holds fewer than 85,000 clones. Source material: PBMCs. The receptors were sampled from a female donor in good health and CMV-seropositive. Each CDR3 is given with its conserved first and last residue. Each record gives: CDR3 DNA, CDR3 protein, J gene, V gene, D gene. D genes are given only for firm matches.

TGTGCCAGTAGTATAGCACTAGAAGAGACCCAGTACTTC | CASSIALEETQYF | TRBJ2-5 | TRBV19 | .
TGTGCCACCAGCAGAGGACTAGGGTGGAAAAGAGGGCACTACGAGCAGTACTTC | CATSRGLGWKRGHYEQYF | TRBJ2-7 | TRBV15 | .
TGCGCCAGCAGAGGGTGGACTAGTAGCGAGCAGTACTTC | CASRGWTSSEQYF | TRBJ2-7 | TRBV10-2 | TRBD2
TGTGCCAGCAGCCGAGAGACACGAGACAGTAGAACCTACGAGCAGTACTTC | CASSRETRDSRTYEQYF | TRBJ2-7 | TRBV7-9 | .
TGTGCCAGCAGTTTATCGGACAGGGTCTATGGCTACACCTTC | CASSLSDRVYGYTF | TRBJ1-2 | TRBV28 | TRBD1
TGCGCCAGCAGCGGAGGGACAGCTAACACTGAAGCTTTCTTT | CASSGGTANTEAFF | TRBJ1-1 | TRBV5-1 | TRBD1
TGTGCCAGCAGTGATCCCAGGAGGGGCTATGGCTACACCTTC | CASSDPRRGYGYTF | TRBJ1-2 | TRBV6-1 | .
TGTGCCAGCAGGCCTGATCGGTCCCCCGGGGAGCTGTTTTTT | CASRPDRSPGELFF | TRBJ2-2 | TRBV6-5 | .
TGTGCCAGCAGTTTAACACAGGCCAACCTCTATGGCTACACCTTC | CASSLTQANLYGYTF | TRBJ1-2 | TRBV27 | .
TGTGCCAGCAGCTTAGAGGGACAGGGGGCAAGGAACACTGAAGCTTTCTTT | CASSLEGQGARNTEAFF | TRBJ1-1 | TRBV7-9 | TRBD1
TGTGCCAGCAGTGTCCTCCACAGGGGGGCGGACACTGAAGCTTTCTTT | CASSVLHRGADTEAFF | TRBJ1-1 | TRBV6-4 | TRBD1
TGCGCCAGCAGCCAAGTTCTGGCAGGGGGTCCCACCGGGGAGCTGTTTTTT | CASSQVLAGGPTGELFF | TRBJ2-2 | TRBV4-3 | TRBD1
TGTGCCAGCAGCGATAAACGGGAGCTAGGCAATGAGCAGTTCTTC | CASSDKRELGNEQFF | TRBJ2-1 | TRBV7-9 | .
TGTGCCAGTAGTATTGAGGCTAGCTGGGTTGAGCAGTTCTTC | CASSIEASWVEQFF | TRBJ2-1 | TRBV19 | .
TGTGCCAGCTCACCAGACGGGGGGGCCATAGATACGCAGTATTTT | CASSPDGGAIDTQYF | TRBJ2-3 | TRBV18 | TRBD2
TGTGCCAGCAGCCCCTCTAGGGGGGAGGGATACACCGGGGAGCTGTTTTTT | CASSPSRGEGYTGELFF | TRBJ2-2 | TRBV7-9 | .
TGTGCCAGCAGCCAGCGGGGGCATAGCAATCAGCACCAGCATTTT | CASSQRGHSNQHQHF | TRBJ1-5 | TRBV9 | .
TGTGCCAGCAGTTCCCAGAGGGTGGGGGATACGCAGTATTTT | CASSSQRVGDTQYF | TRBJ2-3 | TRBV28 | .
TGTGCCTGGAGGGGGCAGTTAGACTACGAGCAGTACTTC | CAWRGQLDYEQYF | TRBJ2-7 | TRBV30 | .
TGTGCCAGCAGTTACGCACCGACAGGGAACACTGAAGCTTTCTTT | CASSYAPTGNTEAFF | TRBJ1-1 | TRBV6-5 | .
TGTGCCAGCAGTTTAGGGACAGGGGTTAGCGAGCAGTACTTC | CASSLGTGVSEQYF | TRBJ2-7 | TRBV27 | TRBD1
TGTGCCAGCAGCCGGGGACAGAACTATGGCTACACCTTC | CASSRGQNYGYTF | TRBJ1-2 | TRBV7-9 | TRBD1
TGCGCCAGCAGCCTCGAGGGTTCTGGCAATCAGCCCCAGCATTTT | CASSLEGSGNQPQHF | TRBJ1-5 | TRBV5-1 | .
TGTGCCAGCATGGGCCGGACAGGGGGCTCCTACGAGCAGTACTTC | CASMGRTGGSYEQYF | TRBJ2-7 | TRBV6-1 | TRBD1
TGTGCCAGCAGTTCCCCGAGGCTAGCGTCCCACGAGCAGTACTTC | CASSSPRLASHEQYF | TRBJ2-7 | TRBV7-9 | .
TGTGCCGCTTCAGGGGGTGACTATGGCTACACCTTC | CAASGGDYGYTF | TRBJ1-2 | TRBV10-3 | TRBD1
TGTGCCAGCAGCCCGTATCTGGAGCAGTACTTC | CASSPYLEQYF | TRBJ2-7 | TRBV11-2 | .
TGTGCCAGCTCACAAGGAGGCGGGGGTCCACTCTATGGCTACACCTTC | CASSQGGGGPLYGYTF | TRBJ1-2 | TRBV18 | .
TGCGCCAGCAGTCAGGTGGCGAACACTGAAGCTTTCTTT | CASSQVANTEAFF | TRBJ1-1 | TRBV5-1 | .
TGCAGCGGTGACAGGGGGCGAGAGACCCAGTACTTC | CSGDRGRETQYF | TRBJ2-5 | TRBV29-1 | TRBD1
TGTGCCAGCAGCTACGACAGGGCTATAGCCTACGAGCAGTACTTC | CASSYDRAIAYEQYF | TRBJ2-7 | TRBV4-2 | TRBD1
TGTGCCAGCAGTTACGGATACAGGGGGACTAATGAAAAACTGTTTTTT | CASSYGYRGTNEKLFF | TRBJ1-4 | TRBV6-5 | TRBD1
TGTGCCAGTAGTATTCGGGGGGCCCATAATGAAAAACTGTTTTTT | CASSIRGAHNEKLFF | TRBJ1-4 | TRBV19 | .
TGTGCTAGCAGCTTAGGTCCCGGGACTAGCGGGACCTCCTACGAGCAGTACTTC | CASSLGPGTSGTSYEQYF | TRBJ2-7 | TRBV7-7 | TRBD2
TGTGCCAGCAGCGTCGGACAGTCCCGCGCAACTAATGAAAAACTGTTTTTT | CASSVGQSRATNEKLFF | TRBJ1-4 | TRBV2 | .
TGTGCCAGCAGTTACTCTACCGTGAGGGTGAACACTGAAGCTTTCTTT | CASSYSTVRVNTEAFF | TRBJ1-1 | TRBV6-5 | .
TGTGCCAGCAGTATTAAGGGACAGGGGGCATACGAGCAGTACTTC | CASSIKGQGAYEQYF | TRBJ2-7 | TRBV25-1 | TRBD1
TGTGCCAGCAGCCTACAGGGAATCCACGAGCAGTACTTC | CASSLQGIHEQYF | TRBJ2-7 | TRBV27 | .
TGCGCCAGCAGCCTTTCCACAGGGGGCGTCGACGAGCAGTACTTC | CASSLSTGGVDEQYF | TRBJ2-7 | TRBV4-1 | TRBD1
TGTGCCAGCAGTTCGGGACAGGGGGCGGGGGAGACCCAGTACTTC | CASSSGQGAGETQYF | TRBJ2-5 | TRBV5-6 | TRBD1
TGTGCCAGCTCACCGGCAGGGGGTACCTACGAGCAGTACTTC | CASSPAGGTYEQYF | TRBJ2-7 | TRBV18 | TRBD1
TGTGCCAGCAGTTCCCGACAGCCCGGCTCCTACGAGCAGTACTTC | CASSSRQPGSYEQYF | TRBJ2-7 | TRBV28 | .
TGCGCCAGCAGACAGGGCGCCTACGAGCAGTACTTC | CASRQGAYEQYF | TRBJ2-7 | TRBV5-1 | .
TGTGCCAGCTCACAGGGCCCCCCTGGCAGGGGGCGTAACTATGGCTACACCTTC | CASSQGPPGRGRNYGYTF | TRBJ1-2 | TRBV18 | TRBD1
TGTGCCAGCAGTTACTCGCGTCGACAGGGTCCCTACGAGCAGTACTTC | CASSYSRRQGPYEQYF | TRBJ2-7 | TRBV6-5 | TRBD1
TGTGCCAGTACCCTGCTGCCAGGGGATAATTCACCCCTCCACTTT | CASTLLPGDNSPLHF | TRBJ1-6 | TRBV19 | .
TGCGCCAGCAGCCCGGAGGGGCCCACTGGGGCCAACGTCCTGACTTTC | CASSPEGPTGANVLTF | TRBJ2-6 | TRBV4-1 | .
TGTGCCAGTAGGGACACAGAGAACACTGAAGCTTTCTTT | CASRDTENTEAFF | TRBJ1-1 | TRBV19 | .
TGTGCCAGCAGCCCGCTCCGGGAAAGGACCTACAATGAGCAGTTCTTC | CASSPLRERTYNEQFF | TRBJ2-1 | TRBV7-9 | .
TGTGCCAGCAGTTACAACTGCGGACTAGCATTTTATGAGCAGTTCTTC | CASSYNCGLAFYEQFF | TRBJ2-1 | TRBV6-7 | TRBD2
TGTGCCAGCAGTAGGACAGGGAGGAATGAGCAGTTCTTC | CASSRTGRNEQFF | TRBJ2-1 | TRBV6-5 | TRBD1
TGTGCCAGCAGCTCCAGGGGGACTAGATTGGATACGCAGTATTTT | CASSSRGTRLDTQYF | TRBJ2-3 | TRBV5-4 | .
TGCAGCGTTGTAAAAGGCAGGGGGGTTCACGAGCAGTACTTC | CSVVKGRGVHEQYF | TRBJ2-7 | TRBV29-1 | .
TGTGCCAGCAGCTTCGGGCCAGCGGGGGGGGCCAAAAACATTCAGTACTTC | CASSFGPAGGAKNIQYF | TRBJ2-4 | TRBV7-2 | TRBD2
TGTGCCAGCTCACCCCCGGCGGGGCCCAAAAACATTCAGTACTTC | CASSPPAGPKNIQYF | TRBJ2-4 | TRBV18 | .